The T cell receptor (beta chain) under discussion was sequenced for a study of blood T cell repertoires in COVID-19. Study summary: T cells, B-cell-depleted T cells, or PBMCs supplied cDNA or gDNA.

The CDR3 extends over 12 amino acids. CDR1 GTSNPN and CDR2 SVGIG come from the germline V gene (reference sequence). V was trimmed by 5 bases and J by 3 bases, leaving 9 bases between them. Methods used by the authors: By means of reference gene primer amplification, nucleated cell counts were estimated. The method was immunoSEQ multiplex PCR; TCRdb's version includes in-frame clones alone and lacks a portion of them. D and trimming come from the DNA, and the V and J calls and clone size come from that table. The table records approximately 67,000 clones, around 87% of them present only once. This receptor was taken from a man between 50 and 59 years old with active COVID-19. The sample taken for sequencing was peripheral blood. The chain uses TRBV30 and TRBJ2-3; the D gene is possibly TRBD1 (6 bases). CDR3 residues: CAWEQGTDTQYF. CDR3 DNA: TGTGCCTGGGAACAGGGTACAGATACGCAGTATTTT. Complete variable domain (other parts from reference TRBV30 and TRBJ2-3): SQTIHQWPATLVQPVGSPLSLECTVEGTSNPNLYWYRQAAGRGLQLLFYSVGIGQISSEVPQNLSASRPQDRQFILSSKKLLLSDSGFYLCAWEQGTDTQYFGPGTRLTVL.